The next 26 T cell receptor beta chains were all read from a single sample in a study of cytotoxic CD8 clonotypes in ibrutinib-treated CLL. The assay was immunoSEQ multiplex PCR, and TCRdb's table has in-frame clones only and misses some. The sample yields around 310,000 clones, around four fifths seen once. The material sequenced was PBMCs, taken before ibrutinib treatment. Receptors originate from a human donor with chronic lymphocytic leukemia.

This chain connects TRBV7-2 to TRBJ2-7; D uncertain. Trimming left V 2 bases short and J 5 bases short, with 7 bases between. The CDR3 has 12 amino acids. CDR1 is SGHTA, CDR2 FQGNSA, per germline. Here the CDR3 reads CASSLRIHEQYF. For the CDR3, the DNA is TGTGCCAGCAGCTTAAGGATCCACGAGCAGTACTTC.

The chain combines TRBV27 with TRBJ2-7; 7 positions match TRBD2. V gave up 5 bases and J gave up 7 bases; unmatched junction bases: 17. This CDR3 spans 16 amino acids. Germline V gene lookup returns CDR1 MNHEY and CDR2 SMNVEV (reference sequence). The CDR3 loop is CASSPSLGAGAREQYF. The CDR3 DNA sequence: TGTGCCAGCAGTCCCTCCTTAGGGGCGGGAGCTCGGGAGCAGTACTTC.

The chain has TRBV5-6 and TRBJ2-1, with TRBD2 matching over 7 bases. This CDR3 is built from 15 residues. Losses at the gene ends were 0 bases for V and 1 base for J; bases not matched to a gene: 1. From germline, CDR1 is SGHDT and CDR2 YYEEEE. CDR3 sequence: CASSLVGLSYNEQFF. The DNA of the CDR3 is TGTGCCAGCAGCTTGGTGGGACTATCCTACAATGAGCAGTTCTTC. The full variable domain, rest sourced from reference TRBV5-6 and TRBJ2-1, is DAGVTQSPTHLIKTRGQQVTLRCSPKSGHDTVSWYQQALGQGPQFIFQYYEEEERQRGNFPDRFSGHQFPNYSSELNVNALLLGDSALYLCASSLVGLSYNEQFFGPGTRLTVL.

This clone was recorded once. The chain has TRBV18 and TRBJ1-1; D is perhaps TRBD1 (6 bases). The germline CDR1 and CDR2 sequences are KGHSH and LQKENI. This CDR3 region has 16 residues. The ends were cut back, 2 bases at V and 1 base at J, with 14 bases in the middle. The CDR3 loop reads CASSPGGGASNTEAFF. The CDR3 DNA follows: TGTGCCAGCTCACCAGGAGGGGGTGCTTCGAACACTGAAGCTTTCTTT.

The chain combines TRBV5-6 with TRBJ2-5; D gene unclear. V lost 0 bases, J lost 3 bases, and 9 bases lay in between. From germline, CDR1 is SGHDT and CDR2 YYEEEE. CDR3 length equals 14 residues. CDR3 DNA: TGTGCCAGCAGCTTGGCAAAAGAGGAAGAGACCCAGTACTTC. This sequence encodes CASSLAKEEETQYF.

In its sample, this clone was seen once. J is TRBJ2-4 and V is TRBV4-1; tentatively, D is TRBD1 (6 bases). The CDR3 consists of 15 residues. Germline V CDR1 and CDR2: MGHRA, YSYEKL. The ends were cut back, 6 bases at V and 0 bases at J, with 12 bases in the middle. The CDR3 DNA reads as TGCGCCAGCAGTCCAGGGGACGGAGCCAAAAACATTCAGTACTTC. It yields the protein CASSPGDGAKNIQYF.

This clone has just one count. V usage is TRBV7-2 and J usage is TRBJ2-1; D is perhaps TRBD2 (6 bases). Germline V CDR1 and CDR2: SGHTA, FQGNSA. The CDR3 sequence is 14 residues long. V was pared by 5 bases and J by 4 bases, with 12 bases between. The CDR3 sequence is CASSTLGSYNEQFF. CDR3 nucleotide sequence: TGTGCCAGCAGCACCCTCGGGAGTTACAATGAGCAGTTCTTC.

The chain's CDR3 is CASTRGWREPTDTQYF. Written as DNA, the CDR3 is TGTGCCAGCACAAGGGGATGGCGGGAGCCCACAGATACGCAGTATTTT. The chain combines TRBV7-9 with TRBJ2-3, with 7 bases matching TRBD2. V shed 7 bases, J shed 2 bases, and the junction held 12 bases outside the gene matches. Germline V lookup: CDR1 SEHNR, CDR2 FQNEAQ (reference sequence). The CDR3 spans 16 residues.

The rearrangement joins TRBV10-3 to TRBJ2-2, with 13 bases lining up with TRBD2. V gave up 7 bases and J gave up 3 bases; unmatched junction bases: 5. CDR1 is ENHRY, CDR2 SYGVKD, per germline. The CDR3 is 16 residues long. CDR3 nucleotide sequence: TGTGCCATCAAACTAGCGGGAGGGCCCTACACCGGGGAGCTGTTTTTT. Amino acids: CAIKLAGGPYTGELFF.

The CDR3 region is CASSPLAGVGMYLPQHF. In DNA form, the CDR3 reads TGTGCCAGCAGTCCCCTTGCGGGGGTGGGTATGTATTTACCCCAGCATTTT. V and J are TRBV27 and TRBJ1-5; tentatively, D is TRBD1 (5 bases). The V end was cut by 5 bases, the J end by 10 bases, with 27 bases between. The CDR3 sequence is 17 residues long. Germline V gene data show CDR1 as MNHEY and CDR2 as SMNVEV (reference sequence).

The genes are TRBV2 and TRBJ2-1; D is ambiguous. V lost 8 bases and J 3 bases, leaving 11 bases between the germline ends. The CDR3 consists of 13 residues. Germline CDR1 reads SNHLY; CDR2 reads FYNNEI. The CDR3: CASLTNYYNEQFF. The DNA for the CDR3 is TGTGCCAGCTTGACCAACTACTACAATGAGCAGTTCTTC.

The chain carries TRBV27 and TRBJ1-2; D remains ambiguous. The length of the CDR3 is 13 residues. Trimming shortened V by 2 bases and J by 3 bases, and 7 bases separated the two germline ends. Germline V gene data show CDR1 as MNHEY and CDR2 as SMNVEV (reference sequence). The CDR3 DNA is TGTGCCAGCAGTTTAAGAAGCTACTATGGCTACACCTTC. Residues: CASSLRSYYGYTF.

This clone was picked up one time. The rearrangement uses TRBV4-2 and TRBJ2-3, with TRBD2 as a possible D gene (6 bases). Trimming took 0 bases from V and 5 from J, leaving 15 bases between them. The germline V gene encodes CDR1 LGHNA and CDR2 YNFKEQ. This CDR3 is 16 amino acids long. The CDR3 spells CASSQDLGGAGDTQYF. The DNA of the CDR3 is TGTGCCAGCAGCCAAGATCTCGGCGGGGCGGGAGATACGCAGTATTTT.

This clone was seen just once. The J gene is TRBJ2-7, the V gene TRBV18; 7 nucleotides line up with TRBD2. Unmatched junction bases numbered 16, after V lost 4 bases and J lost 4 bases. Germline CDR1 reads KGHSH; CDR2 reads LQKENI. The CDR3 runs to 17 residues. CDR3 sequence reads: CASSQNPLSGTSYEQYF. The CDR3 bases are TGTGCCAGCTCACAAAACCCTCTAAGCGGGACGAGTTACGAGCAGTACTTC. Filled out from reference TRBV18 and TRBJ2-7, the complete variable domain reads NAGVMQNPRHLVRRRGQEARLRCSPMKGHSHVYWYRQLPEEGLKFMVYLQKENIIDESGMPKERFSAEFPKEGPSILRIQQVVRGDSAAYFCASSQNPLSGTSYEQYFGPGTRLTVT.

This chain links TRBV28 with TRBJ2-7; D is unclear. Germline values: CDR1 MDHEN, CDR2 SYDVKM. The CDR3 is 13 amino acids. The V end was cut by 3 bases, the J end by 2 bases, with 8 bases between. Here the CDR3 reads CASSLTSPYEQYF. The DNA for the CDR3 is TGTGCCAGCAGTTTGACCAGCCCCTACGAGCAGTACTTC.

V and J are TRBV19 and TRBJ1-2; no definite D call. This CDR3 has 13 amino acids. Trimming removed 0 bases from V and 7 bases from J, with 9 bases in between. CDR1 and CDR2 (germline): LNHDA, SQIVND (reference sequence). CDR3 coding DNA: TGTGCCAGTAGTATAGATGGAAGGGCTGGCTACACCTTC. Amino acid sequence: CASSIDGRAGYTF.

The DNA for the CDR3 is TGTGCCACCAGCAGGACTAGCGGGAGGGCCTCAGATACGCAGTATTTT. It encodes CATSRTSGRASDTQYF. V is TRBV15 and J is TRBJ2-3; 14 bases agree with TRBD2. After removal of 3 bases from V and 4 bases from J, the junction contained 3 bases not matched to a gene. CDR1 LNHNV and CDR2 YYDKDF come from the germline V gene (reference sequence). The CDR3 runs to 16 residues.

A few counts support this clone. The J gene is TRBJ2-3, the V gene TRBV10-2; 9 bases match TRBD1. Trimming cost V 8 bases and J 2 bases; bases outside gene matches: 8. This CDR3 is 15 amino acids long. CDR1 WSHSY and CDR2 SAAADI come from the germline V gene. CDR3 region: CASGATGGFTDTQYF. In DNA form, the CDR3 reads TGCGCCAGCGGGGCGACAGGGGGTTTCACAGATACGCAGTATTTT.

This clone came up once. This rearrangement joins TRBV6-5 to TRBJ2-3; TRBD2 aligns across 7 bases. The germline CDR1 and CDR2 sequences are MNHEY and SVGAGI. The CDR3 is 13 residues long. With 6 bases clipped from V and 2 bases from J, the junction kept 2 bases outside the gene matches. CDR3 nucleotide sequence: TGTGCCAGCAGGCGGGGGTCCACAGATACGCAGTATTTT. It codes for CASRRGSTDTQYF.

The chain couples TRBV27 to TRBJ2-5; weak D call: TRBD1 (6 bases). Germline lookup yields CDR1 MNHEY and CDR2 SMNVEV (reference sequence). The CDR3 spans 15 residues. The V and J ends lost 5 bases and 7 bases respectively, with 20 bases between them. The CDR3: CASSPTSTGLGTQYF. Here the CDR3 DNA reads TGTGCCAGCAGTCCGACCTCCACAGGGTTGGGGACCCAGTACTTC.

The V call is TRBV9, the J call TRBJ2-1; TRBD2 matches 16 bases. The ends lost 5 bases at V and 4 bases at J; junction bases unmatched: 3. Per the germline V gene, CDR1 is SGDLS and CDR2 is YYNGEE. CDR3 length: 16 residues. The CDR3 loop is CASRPGLAGGYNEQFF. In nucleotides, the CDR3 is TGTGCCAGCAGACCGGGACTAGCGGGAGGGTACAATGAGCAGTTCTTC. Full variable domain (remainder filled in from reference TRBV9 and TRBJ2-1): DSGVTQTPKHLITATGQRVTLRCSPRSGDLSVYWYQQSLDQGLQFLIQYYNGEERAKGNILERFSAQQFPDLHSELNLSSLELGDSALYFCASRPGLAGGYNEQFFGPGTRLTVL.

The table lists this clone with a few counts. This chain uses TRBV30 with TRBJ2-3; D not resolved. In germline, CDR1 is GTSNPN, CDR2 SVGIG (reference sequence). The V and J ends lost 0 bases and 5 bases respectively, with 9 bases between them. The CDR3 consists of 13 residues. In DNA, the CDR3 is TGTGCCTGGAGTGTATCCAATGGAGATACGCAGTATTTT. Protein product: CAWSVSNGDTQYF. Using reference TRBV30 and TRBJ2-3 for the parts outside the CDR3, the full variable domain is SQTIHQWPATLVQPVGSPLSLECTVEGTSNPNLYWYRQAAGRGLQLLFYSVGIGQISSEVPQNLSASRPQDRQFILSSKKLLLSDSGFYLCAWSVSNGDTQYFGPGTRLTVL.

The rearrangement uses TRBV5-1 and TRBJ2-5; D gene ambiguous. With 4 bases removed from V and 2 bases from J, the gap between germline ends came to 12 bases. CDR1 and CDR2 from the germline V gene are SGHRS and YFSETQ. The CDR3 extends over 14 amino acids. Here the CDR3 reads CASSLGVVQETQYF. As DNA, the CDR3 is TGCGCCAGCAGCCTCGGCGTAGTGCAAGAGACCCAGTACTTC.

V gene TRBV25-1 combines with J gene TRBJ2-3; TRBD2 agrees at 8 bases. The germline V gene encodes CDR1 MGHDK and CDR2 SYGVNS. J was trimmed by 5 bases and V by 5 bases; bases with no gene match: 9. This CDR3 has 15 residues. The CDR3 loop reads CASSRDSGIGDTQYF. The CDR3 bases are TGTGCCAGCAGTCGGGATAGCGGGATCGGAGATACGCAGTATTTT. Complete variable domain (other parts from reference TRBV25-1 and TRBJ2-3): EADIYQTPRYLVIGTGKKITLECSQTMGHDKMYWYQQDPGMELHLIHYSYGVNSTEKGDLSSESTVSRIRTEHFPLTLESARPSHTSQYLCASSRDSGIGDTQYFGPGTRLTVL.

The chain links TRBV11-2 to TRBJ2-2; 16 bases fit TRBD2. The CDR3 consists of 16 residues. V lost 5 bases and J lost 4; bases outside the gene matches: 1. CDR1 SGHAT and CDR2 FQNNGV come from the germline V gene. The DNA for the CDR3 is TGTGCCAGCAGCGGGACTAGCGGGAGGGTCACCGGGGAGCTGTTTTTT. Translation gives CASSGTSGRVTGELFF.

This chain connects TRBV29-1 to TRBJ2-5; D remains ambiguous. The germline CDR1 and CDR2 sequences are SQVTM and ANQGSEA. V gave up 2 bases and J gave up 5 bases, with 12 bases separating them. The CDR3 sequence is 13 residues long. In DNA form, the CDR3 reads TGCAGCGTTGAACGACCCGGGTTTGAGACCCAGTACTTC. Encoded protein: CSVERPGFETQYF.